This T cell receptor (beta chain) was identified in a study of T-cell memory formation after mild COVID-19. From the 5' RACE reads, TCRdb called clonotypes with MiXCR, one entry per CDR3 protein. The table has over 350,000 distinct CDR3 sequences, approximately 16% seen once. This clonotype has just a few counts. The antigen is unknown. Study observations and caveats: Pre-infection memory already had some responding clones, implying cross-reactive memory joined. Clones from the second wave (peaking day 37) had unconfirmed SARS-CoV-2 specificity.

V lost 4 bases and J lost 3, with 15 bases in between. CDR1 is MGHDK and CDR2 is SYGVNS in the germline V gene. CDR3 length: 15 amino acids. The chain recombines TRBV25-1 with TRBJ1-1, with a weak D call TRBD1 (5 bases). The TCR was taken from a man younger than 30 who had mild COVID-19 (a few samples of this study predate the infection). Cell type and time point are not known. What was sequenced was PBMCs or a T cell subset sorted from them (not recorded which). The CDR3 bases are TGTGCCAGCAGTGGCCCAGGGAGCTTGGACACTGAAGCTTTCTTT. It translates to CASSGPGSLDTEAFF. The variable domain in full, with the rest retrieved from reference TRBV25-1 and TRBJ1-1, is EADIYQTPRYLVIGTGKKITLECSQTMGHDKMYWYQQDPGMELHLIHYSYGVNSTEKGDLSSESTVSRIRTEHFPLTLESARPSHTSQYLCASSGPGSLDTEAFFGQGTRLTVV.